These 23 T cell receptor beta chains originate from one sample sequenced in a study of shared clonotypes between healthy human individuals. Measured with immunoSEQ multiplex PCR; TCRdb has only the in-frame clones, and not every one. The table records a few million clones, around 93% of them present only once. The sequenced sample was naive CD4+ T cells from PBMCs. Indicated subset: CD45RA+ positively selected. These receptors came from a man aged 18-30 years in good health. Some clones in this sample may be carry-over from other donors' samples.

The chain employs TRBV5-1 and TRBJ2-1, with a tentative D call TRBD2 (5 bases). This CDR3 comprises 14 residues. Trimming took off 0 bases at V and 6 bases at J, with 10 bases between the two ends. Germline V gives CDR1 SGHRS, CDR2 YFSETQ. CDR3 sequence: CASSLGGGRNEQFF. CDR3 nucleotide sequence: TGCGCCAGCAGCTTGGGCGGCGGGCGCAATGAGCAGTTCTTC. Full variable domain (remainder filled in from reference TRBV5-1 and TRBJ2-1): KAGVTQTPRYLIKTRGQQVTLSCSPISGHRSVSWYQQTPGQGLQFLFEYFSETQRNKGNFPGRFSGRQFSNSRSEMNVSTLELGDSALYLCASSLGGGRNEQFFGPGTRLTVL.

V and J are TRBV19 and TRBJ2-2, with TRBD2 matching 8 bases. With V trimmed by 2 bases and J by 0 bases, 8 bases remained unmatched. The germline gives CDR1 LNHDA, CDR2 SQIVND (reference sequence). The CDR3 extends over 18 amino acids. The CDR3 DNA reads as TGTGCCAGTAGTATATGGGCCTCAGCGGGGGCGAACACCGGGGAGCTGTTTTTT. Its translation is CASSIWASAGANTGELFF.

The V gene is TRBV7-9, the J gene TRBJ1-5; D remains ambiguous. Germline-derived CDR1 and CDR2 are SEHNR and FQNEAQ (reference sequence). The germline V and J ends were trimmed by 5 bases and 7 bases, with 9 bases remaining between them. The CDR3 runs 12 residues. The CDR3 loop is CASSPSGQPQHF. The CDR3 DNA sequence: TGTGCCAGCAGCCCGTCGGGGCAGCCCCAGCATTTT.

Notes on this clone: The same CDR3 is also encoded by other DNA sequences in this sample. CDR3 in DNA: TGTGCCAGCAGCGCACAGGGGTCTGGGGCCAACGTCCTGACTTTC. It codes for CASSAQGSGANVLTF. The chain recombines TRBV9 with TRBJ2-6; 7 bases agree with TRBD1. Germline lookup yields CDR1 SGDLS and CDR2 YYNGEE. The CDR3 consists of 15 residues. The J segment lost 1 base and the V segment lost 3 bases, leaving 1 base of the junction unmatched.

A note on this clone: The sample contains more than one DNA sequence encoding this CDR3. The chain couples TRBV18 to TRBJ1-3; a possible D gene is TRBD1 (6 bases). Trimming cost V 6 bases and J 0 bases, with 12 bases left between them. The CDR3 consists of 15 residues. Germline V gives CDR1 KGHSH, CDR2 LQKENI. The CDR3, as DNA: TGTGCCAGCTCCCCAGGGGATCTCTCTGGAAACACCATATATTTT. It translates to CASSPGDLSGNTIYF. Based on the CDR3 plus reference TRBV18 and TRBJ1-3, the full variable domain is NAGVMQNPRHLVRRRGQEARLRCSPMKGHSHVYWYRQLPEEGLKFMVYLQKENIIDESGMPKERFSAEFPKEGPSILRIQQVVRGDSAAYFCASSPGDLSGNTIYFGEGSWLTVV.

The chain has TRBV4-1 and TRBJ2-7; 8 bases agree with TRBD2. The V and J ends lost 6 bases and 5 bases, in that order; junction bases with no gene match: 12. CDR1 and CDR2 (germline): MGHRA, YSYEKL. The CDR3 loop spans 15 amino acids. DNA for the CDR3: TGCGCCAGCAGGGGGGGGAGCGGGAGAGGGCACGAGCAGTACTTC. Translation gives CASRGGSGRGHEQYF.

The chain joins TRBV27 to TRBJ2-1; possibly TRBD2 for D (7 bases). Trimming pared 5 bases from V and 2 bases from J, leaving 25 bases between. The CDR3 runs 19 residues. CDR1 MNHEY and CDR2 SMNVEV come from the germline V gene (reference sequence). CDR3 residues: CASSDHLWSGGRPYNEQFF. The CDR3 DNA is TGTGCCAGCAGTGACCACCTCTGGTCGGGGGGCCGGCCCTACAATGAGCAGTTCTTC.

This clone was detected once. The chain carries TRBV15 and TRBJ2-3; TRBD1 aligns across 8 bases. The CDR3 sequence is 14 residues long. Germline V gene lookup returns CDR1 LNHNV and CDR2 YYDKDF (reference sequence). V lost 2 bases to trimming and J lost 3 bases; unmatched junction nucleotides: 1. The chain's CDR3 is CATSRRQGTDTQYF. The CDR3 DNA follows: TGTGCCACCAGCAGAAGACAGGGGACAGATACGCAGTATTTT.

The chain has TRBV5-1 and TRBJ2-1; the match to TRBD2 covers 8 bases. Germline V gene data show CDR1 as SGHRS and CDR2 as YFSETQ. V shed 5 bases and J 7 bases; nucleotides not matched to a gene: 5. The CDR3 length is 13 residues. CDR3 sequence reads: CASRPGGGNEQFF. In nucleotides, the CDR3 is TGCGCCAGCAGGCCTGGCGGGGGGAATGAGCAGTTCTTC.

The chain couples TRBV6-5 to TRBJ1-2; D gene unclear. Trimming pared 0 bases from V and 7 bases from J, leaving 15 bases between. This CDR3 has 15 residues. CDR1 is MNHEY and CDR2 is SVGAGI in the germline V gene. DNA of the CDR3: TGTGCCAGCAGTTACTCTGGCCATGCGTGGGGTGGCTACACCTTC. It encodes CASSYSGHAWGGYTF.

The V call is TRBV11-2, the J call TRBJ1-5; no reliable D call. The germline V gene has CDR1 SGHAT and CDR2 FQNNGV. The ends were cut back, 1 base at V and 9 bases at J, with 13 bases in the middle. The CDR3 has 14 amino acids. The CDR3 here is CASSLVSVPWPQHF. The DNA for the CDR3 is TGTGCCAGCAGCTTAGTCTCTGTACCCTGGCCCCAGCATTTT. Drawing the rest from reference TRBV11-2 and TRBJ1-5, the complete variable domain is EAGVAQSPRYKIIEKRQSVAFWCNPISGHATLYWYQQILGQGPKLLIQFQNNGVVDDSQLPKDRFSAERLKGVDSTLKIQPAKLEDSAVYLCASSLVSVPWPQHFGDGTRLSIL.

This chain connects TRBV28 to TRBJ1-2; the D is unclear. The CDR3 is 15 amino acids. The V and J ends lost 2 bases and 5 bases respectively, with 15 bases between them. Germline-derived CDR1 and CDR2 are MDHEN and SYDVKM. CDR3 protein: CASSLNTALEYGYTF. The CDR3, as DNA: TGTGCCAGCAGTTTAAATACAGCTTTAGAGTATGGCTACACCTTC.

CDR3 amino acids: CASSLMSRVLGPSTDTQYF. CDR3 nucleotides: TGTGCCAGCAGCTTAATGTCCAGGGTACTCGGACCTAGCACAGATACGCAGTATTTT. The chain has TRBV7-3 and TRBJ2-3; TRBD1 might be the D (5 bases). CDR3 length: 19 amino acids. V lost 1 base and J lost 0, with 20 bases in between. The germline CDR1 and CDR2 sequences are SGHTA and FQGTGA.

CDR3 amino acids: CASSGSQGAVWGYTF. The CDR3 nucleotides read TGTGCCAGCTCAGGATCCCAAGGAGCCGTTTGGGGCTACACCTTC. The J gene is TRBJ1-2, the V gene TRBV18, with D hard to call. Germline V gives CDR1 KGHSH, CDR2 LQKENI. This CDR3 is 15 amino acids long. The V gene lost 5 bases and the J gene lost 8 bases, with 21 bases spanning the gap.

The gene calls are TRBV6-1 and TRBJ2-3; 11 bases are shared with TRBD1. The germline V gene encodes CDR1 MNHNS and CDR2 SASEGT. CDR3 length: 16 amino acids. V was pared by 4 bases and J by 2 bases, with 5 bases of the junction left unmatched. The CDR3 region has the DNA TGTGCCAGCAGTGCTAGGGACAGGGGGAACACAGATACGCAGTATTTT. Amino acid sequence: CASSARDRGNTDTQYF.

This clone was observed a few times. V usage is TRBV6-1 and J usage is TRBJ1-4; D is uncertain. V was pared by 3 bases and J by 4 bases, with 6 bases between. CDR1 and CDR2 (germline): MNHNS, SASEGT. The CDR3 totals 13 residues. CDR3 nucleotide sequence: TGTGCCAGCAGTGAGGTTATTAATGAAAAACTGTTTTTT. It is translated as CASSEVINEKLFF.

This chain links TRBV11-2 with TRBJ2-1; D not certain. Trimming stripped 0 bases from V and 8 bases from J, with 8 bases between. Germline values: CDR1 SGHAT, CDR2 FQNNGV. The CDR3 sequence is 13 residues long. The CDR3 coding sequence is TGTGCCAGCAGCTTAGACCGGGCAGATGAGCAGTTCTTC. It yields the protein CASSLDRADEQFF.

The rearrangement joins TRBV5-4 to TRBJ2-7, with no clear D. The ends were cut back, 4 bases at V and 6 bases at J, with 17 bases in the middle. This CDR3 has 14 residues. Germline assignment: CDR1 SGHNT and CDR2 YYREEE (reference sequence). The CDR3 bases are TGTGCCAGCAGCGCCGTTAGTCGACCGGCCGAGCAGTACTTC. Its protein product is CASSAVSRPAEQYF.

The chain couples TRBV28 to TRBJ1-1; tentatively, D is TRBD1 (6 bases). The V end was cut by 2 bases, the J end by 4 bases, with 20 bases between. This CDR3 region has 17 residues. Germline-derived CDR1 and CDR2 are MDHEN and SYDVKM. CDR3 in amino acids: CASSLGLGGRGGTEAFF. CDR3 nucleotide sequence: TGTGCCAGCAGTTTAGGTCTGGGGGGGCGAGGGGGCACTGAAGCTTTCTTT.

The J gene is TRBJ1-4, the V gene TRBV6-5; D is unresolved. The CDR3 runs to 14 residues. V lost 4 bases and J lost 4, with 10 bases in between. The germline gives CDR1 MNHEY, CDR2 SVGAGI. CDR3 sequence reads: CASSSQRLNEKLFF. DNA of the CDR3: TGTGCCAGCAGTTCACAGAGACTTAATGAAAAACTGTTTTTT.

This clone has a single count. The V gene is TRBV6-5, the J gene TRBJ2-5; either TRBD1 or TRBD2 may fit D (6 bases each). Per germline, CDR1 MNHEY and CDR2 SVGAGI. This CDR3 has 14 amino acids. The V end lost 0 bases, the J end lost 6 bases, and 11 bases lay between the germline ends. CDR3 sequence: CASSYSGGRKTQYF. The CDR3 DNA is TGTGCCAGCAGTTACTCAGGGGGGAGGAAGACCCAGTACTTC.

As for this clone: The same CDR3 arises from other DNA sequences in this sample as well. This chain connects TRBV5-4 to TRBJ2-7; D is ambiguous. CDR1 is SGHNT, CDR2 YYREEE, per germline (reference sequence). CDR3 size: 13 residues. Trimming shortened V by 0 bases and J by 1 base, and 5 bases separated the two germline ends. This CDR3 is CASSLGRSYEQYF. CDR3 DNA: TGTGCCAGCAGCTTGGGCCGGTCCTACGAGCAGTACTTC.

The genes are TRBV9 and TRBJ2-7, with D unresolved. Germline CDR1 and CDR2: SGDLS and YYNGEE. Trimming stripped 0 bases from V and 2 bases from J, with 9 bases between. The CDR3 totals 14 residues. The chain's CDR3 is CASSVESFAYEQYF. CDR3 bases: TGTGCCAGCAGCGTAGAGAGTTTCGCCTACGAGCAGTACTTC.